Listed here is a single TCR beta chain. Time point defined: blood 4 weeks post-SBRT, at nephrectomy. Regarding treatment: 15 Gy SBRT to primary tumor, nephrectomy 4 weeks later. Nephrectomy followed 15 Gy stereotactic body radiation by 4 weeks. After SBRT, blood was collected at 2 and 4 weeks, plus baseline. Libraries were prepared by immunoSEQ multiplex PCR; TCRdb keeps only in-frame clonotypes and omits some of them. The sample yields over 35,000 clones, 65% to 85% seen once. Germline assignment: CDR1 SGHRS and CDR2 YFSETQ. This CDR3 region has 13 residues. After removal of 0 bases from V and 5 bases from J, the junction contained 0 bases not matched to a gene. The sample belongs to a study of radiation and T cells in renal cell carcinoma.

The material sequenced was blood, taken from a patient whose treatment included radiotherapy and nephrectomy. This chain links TRBV5-1 with TRBJ2-5, with 8 bases matching TRBD1. The source of this sequence is a woman aged 65 to 85 with renal cell carcinoma. The DNA for the CDR3 is TGCGCCAGCAGCTTGGGGACAGGGGAGACCCAGTACTTC. This codes for CASSLGTGETQYF. Supplemented by reference TRBV5-1 and TRBJ2-5, the full variable domain reads KAGVTQTPRYLIKTRGQQVTLSCSPISGHRSVSWYQQTPGQGLQFLFEYFSETQRNKGNFPGRFSGRQFSNSRSEMNVSTLELGDSALYLCASSLGTGETQYFGPGTRLLVL.